This T cell receptor (beta chain) originates from a study of shared clonotypes between healthy human individuals. Study-level results: Clonotypes which were not shared had lower generation probabilities than clonotypes that all four donors shared.

About this clone: What it binds is not known.

The CDR3 is 14 amino acids. V shed 1 base, J shed 11 bases, and the junction held 4 bases outside the gene matches. Germline V gene data show CDR1 as LGHNA and CDR2 as YSLEER. Sequencing was at deep level. In the original workflow: For the immunoSEQ data, sequences were junction-only without quality scores, so filtering differed. Repertoires were generated with immunoSEQ multiplex PCR, while TCRdb's copy carries only in-frame clones and drops some. D and trimming were read from the DNA, whereas the V and J calls and clone size are those reported in that table. This table has about 1 million clones, about 77% appearing once.

The receptor comes from a man between 18 and 35 years old in good health. The rearrangement links TRBV4-3 to TRBJ1-4; 10 bases line up with TRBD1. Sequenced sample: memory CD4+ T cells sorted from blood. Subset: CD45RA-negative fraction. CDR3 region: CASSQGQGAGKLFF. In nucleotides, the CDR3 is TGCGCCAGCAGCCAAGGACAGGGGGCGGGGAAACTGTTTTTT.